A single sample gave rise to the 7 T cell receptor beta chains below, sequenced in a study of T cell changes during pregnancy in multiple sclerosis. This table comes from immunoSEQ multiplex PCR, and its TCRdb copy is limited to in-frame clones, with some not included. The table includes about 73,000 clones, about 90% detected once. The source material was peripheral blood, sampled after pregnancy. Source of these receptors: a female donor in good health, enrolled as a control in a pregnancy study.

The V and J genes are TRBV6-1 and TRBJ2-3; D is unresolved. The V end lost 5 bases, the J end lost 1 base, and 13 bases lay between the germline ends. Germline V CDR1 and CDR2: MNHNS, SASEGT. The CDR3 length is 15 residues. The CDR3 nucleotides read TGTGCCAGCAGTCTCCCCGGGTCCGGCACAGATACGCAGTATTTT. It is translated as CASSLPGSGTDTQYF.

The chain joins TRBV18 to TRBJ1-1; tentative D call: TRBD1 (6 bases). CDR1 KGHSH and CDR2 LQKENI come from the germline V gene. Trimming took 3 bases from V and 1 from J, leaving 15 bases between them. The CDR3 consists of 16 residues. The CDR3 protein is CASSPGSGVGNTEAFF. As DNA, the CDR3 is TGTGCCAGCTCACCCGGGTCAGGGGTAGGGAACACTGAAGCTTTCTTT. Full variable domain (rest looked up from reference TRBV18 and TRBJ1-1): NAGVMQNPRHLVRRRGQEARLRCSPMKGHSHVYWYRQLPEEGLKFMVYLQKENIIDESGMPKERFSAEFPKEGPSILRIQQVVRGDSAAYFCASSPGSGVGNTEAFFGQGTRLTVV.

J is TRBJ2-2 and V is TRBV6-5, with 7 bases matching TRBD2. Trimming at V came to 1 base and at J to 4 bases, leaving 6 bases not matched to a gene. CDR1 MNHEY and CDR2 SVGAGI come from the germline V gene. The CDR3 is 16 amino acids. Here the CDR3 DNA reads TGTGCCAGCAGTTACTACGGGGAGGGCCGCACCGGGGAGCTGTTTTTT. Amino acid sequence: CASSYYGEGRTGELFF.

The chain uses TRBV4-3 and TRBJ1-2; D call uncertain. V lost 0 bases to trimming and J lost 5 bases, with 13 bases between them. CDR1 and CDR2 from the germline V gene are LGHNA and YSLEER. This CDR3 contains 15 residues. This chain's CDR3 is CASSQDGRGSYGYTF. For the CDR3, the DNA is TGCGCCAGCAGCCAAGACGGCCGGGGATCATATGGCTACACCTTC.

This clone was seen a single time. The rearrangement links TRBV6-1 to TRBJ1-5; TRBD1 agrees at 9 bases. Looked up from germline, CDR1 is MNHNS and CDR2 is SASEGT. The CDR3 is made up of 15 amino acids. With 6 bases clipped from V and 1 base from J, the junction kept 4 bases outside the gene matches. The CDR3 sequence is CASRGDRASNQPQHF. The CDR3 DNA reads TGTGCCAGCAGAGGGGACAGGGCCAGCAATCAGCCCCAGCATTTT.

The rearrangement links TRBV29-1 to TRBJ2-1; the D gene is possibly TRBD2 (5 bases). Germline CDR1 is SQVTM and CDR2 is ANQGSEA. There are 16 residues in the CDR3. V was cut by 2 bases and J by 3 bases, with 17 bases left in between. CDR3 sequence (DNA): TGCAGCGTTGAAATCACCAATCCCCGGGACTACAATGAGCAGTTCTTC. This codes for CSVEITNPRDYNEQFF.

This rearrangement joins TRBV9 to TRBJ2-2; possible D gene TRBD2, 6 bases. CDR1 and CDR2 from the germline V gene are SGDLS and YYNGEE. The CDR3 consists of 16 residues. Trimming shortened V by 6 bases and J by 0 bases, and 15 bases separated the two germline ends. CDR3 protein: CASNERGWANTGELFF. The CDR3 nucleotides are TGTGCCAGCAACGAACGGGGGTGGGCGAACACCGGGGAGCTGTTTTTT.